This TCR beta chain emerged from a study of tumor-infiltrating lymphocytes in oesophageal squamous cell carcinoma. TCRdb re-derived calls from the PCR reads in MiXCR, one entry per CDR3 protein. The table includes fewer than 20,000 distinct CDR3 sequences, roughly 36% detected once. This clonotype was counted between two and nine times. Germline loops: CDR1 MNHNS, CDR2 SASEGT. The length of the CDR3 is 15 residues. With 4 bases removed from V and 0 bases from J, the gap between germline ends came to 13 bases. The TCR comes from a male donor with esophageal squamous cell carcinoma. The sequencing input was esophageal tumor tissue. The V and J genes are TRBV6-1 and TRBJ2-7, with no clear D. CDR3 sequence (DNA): TGTGCCAGCAGTGTAGAGCGATCAAGCTCCTACGAGCAGTACTTC. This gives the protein CASSVERSSSYEQYF.